The 14 T cell receptor beta chains below come from one sample, sequenced in a study of OX40 agonist ivuxolimab in advanced cancers. The data were produced by immunoSEQ multiplex PCR, yet TCRdb's version contains in-frame clones alone and is incomplete. The repertoire holds 50,000 to 65,000 clones, with about 85% as singletons. The sequencing used CD4+ or CD8+ T cells sorted from blood, collected in a trial of the OX40 agonist ivuxolimab. Every receptor here comes from an adult with an advanced solid tumor such as melanoma, head and neck, liver or kidney cancer.

The genes are TRBV19 and TRBJ2-7, with TRBD2 matching 9 bases. CDR3 length: 16 amino acids. The junction had 7 bases not matched to a gene; V was cut back by 1 base and J by 3 bases. Germline CDR1 is LNHDA and CDR2 is SQIVND (reference sequence). CDR3 bases: TGTGCCAGTAGTATAGGATCTAGCGGGGTGGTCTACGAGCAGTACTTC. Amino acids: CASSIGSSGVVYEQYF.

The chain links TRBV30 to TRBJ2-3, with D perhaps given as TRBD1 or TRBD2 (5 bases each). Germline V CDR1 and CDR2: GTSNPN, SVGIG (reference sequence). The ends were cut back, 1 base at V and 3 bases at J, with 11 bases in the middle. The CDR3 totals 14 residues. The CDR3 coding sequence is TGTGCCTGGAGTGGACTAAGGGGTACAGATACGCAGTATTTT. This encodes CAWSGLRGTDTQYF. The full variable domain, in which reference TRBV30 and TRBJ2-3 provide the parts outside the CDR3, is SQTIHQWPATLVQPVGSPLSLECTVEGTSNPNLYWYRQAAGRGLQLLFYSVGIGQISSEVPQNLSASRPQDRQFILSSKKLLLSDSGFYLCAWSGLRGTDTQYFGPGTRLTVL.

The V call is TRBV6-5, the J call TRBJ1-3, with a tentative D call TRBD1 (5 bases). CDR3 length: 12 residues. Germline-derived CDR1 and CDR2 are MNHEY and SVGAGI. Trimming shortened V by 6 bases and J by 11 bases, and 14 bases separated the two germline ends. DNA of the CDR3: TGTGCCAGCAGGCAAAGAGGGGCTCCCATATATTTT. It encodes CASRQRGAPIYF.

The sample holds a few counts of this clone. V and J are TRBV28 and TRBJ2-7, with 11 bases aligning to TRBD2. V was clipped by 5 bases and J by 3 bases; unmatched bases: 6. The V gene's germline CDR1 is MDHEN and CDR2 SYDVKM. The CDR3 runs to 15 residues. The CDR3 DNA reads TGTGCCAGCAGTCAGACTAGCGGGGTTAGCTACGAGCAGTACTTC. The encoded protein is CASSQTSGVSYEQYF.

J is TRBJ2-1 and V is TRBV27, with 16 bases that match TRBD2. This CDR3 has 18 amino acids. The V segment lost 4 bases and the J segment 0 bases; nucleotides outside the gene matches: 3. The V gene's germline CDR1 is MNHEY and CDR2 SMNVEV (reference sequence). This CDR3 reads CASSWGLAGGRSYNEQFF. The CDR3 nucleotides are TGTGCCAGCAGTTGGGGACTAGCGGGAGGGCGCTCCTACAATGAGCAGTTCTTC.

The chain recombines TRBV27 with TRBJ1-6; no clear D. Trimming took 7 bases from V and 0 from J, leaving 7 bases between them. This CDR3 contains 14 residues. Germline V lookup: CDR1 MNHEY, CDR2 SMNVEV (reference sequence). CDR3 protein: CASKWSSYNSPLHF. DNA of the CDR3: TGTGCCAGCAAGTGGAGCTCCTATAATTCACCCCTCCACTTT.

The chain has TRBV4-1 and TRBJ2-5, with 9 bases lining up with TRBD2. CDR1 is MGHRA and CDR2 is YSYEKL in the germline V gene. The CDR3 spans 16 residues. The ends lost 1 base at V and 4 bases at J; junction bases unmatched: 7. The CDR3 region is CASSQVGGRALETQYF. The CDR3 nucleotides are TGCGCCAGCAGCCAAGTGGGCGGGAGGGCCTTAGAGACCCAGTACTTC.

The chain has TRBV5-5 and TRBJ1-1, with D possibly being TRBD1 (6 bases). The germline V and J ends were trimmed by 4 bases and 7 bases, with 14 bases remaining between them. This CDR3 comprises 13 residues. CDR1 and CDR2 (germline): SGHKS, YYEKEE (reference sequence). In DNA form, the CDR3 reads TGTGCCAGCAGCACGGGGGGCGGGGTTGAAGCTTTCTTT. This gives the protein CASSTGGGVEAFF. Combining the CDR3 with reference TRBV5-5 and TRBJ1-1 gives the whole variable domain DAGVTQSPTHLIKTRGQQVTLRCSPISGHKSVSWYQQVLGQGPQFIFQYYEKEERGRGNFPDRFSARQFPNYSSELNVNALLLGDSALYLCASSTGGGVEAFFGQGTRLTVV.

This chain joins TRBV27 and TRBJ2-1; 9 nucleotides match TRBD2. The CDR3 sequence is 16 residues long. J lost 7 bases, V lost 2 bases, and 9 bases had no gene match. The germline CDR1 and CDR2 sequences are MNHEY and SMNVEV (reference sequence). CDR3 loop: CASSLGPGLAFNEQFF. The CDR3 region has the DNA TGTGCCAGCAGTTTAGGACCGGGACTAGCCTTTAATGAGCAGTTCTTC.

V gene TRBV28 combines with J gene TRBJ2-7, with D tentatively TRBD2 (5 bases). The CDR3 has 13 residues. The V end was cut by 3 bases, the J end by 6 bases, with 12 bases between. From germline, CDR1 is MDHEN and CDR2 SYDVKM. The CDR3 DNA reads as TGTGCCAGCAGTTTGTATGACCGGGGCGAGCAGTACTTC. Amino acids: CASSLYDRGEQYF.

This chain joins TRBV11-3 and TRBJ2-7; D is possibly TRBD2 (6 bases). V was cut by 5 bases and J by 0 bases, with 14 bases left in between. CDR3 length: 15 amino acids. Germline-derived CDR1 and CDR2 are SGHNT and YENEEA. The CDR3 DNA reads TGTGCCAGCAGCCGAAATAGCGGTAGCTCCTACGAGCAGTACTTC. It yields the protein CASSRNSGSSYEQYF.

J is TRBJ1-4 and V is TRBV7-2, with D hard to call. Germline V lookup: CDR1 SGHTA, CDR2 FQGNSA. V lost 4 bases and J lost 4, with 13 bases in between. The CDR3 is 15 amino acids. In nucleotides, the CDR3 is TGTGCCAGCAGCTCCCCCAGTAGGGATAATGAAAAACTGTTTTTT. Translated: CASSSPSRDNEKLFF.

J is TRBJ2-1 and V is TRBV4-2, with 7 nucleotides matching TRBD2. Trimming cost V 1 base and J 8 bases; bases outside gene matches: 11. The CDR3 is made up of 16 amino acids. CDR1 and CDR2 (germline): LGHNA, YNFKEQ. The CDR3 nucleotides read TGTGCCAGCAGCCAAGCAGGGTCGGGAGGCATAGATGAGCAGTTCTTC. Protein sequence: CASSQAGSGGIDEQFF.

This chain connects TRBV7-9 to TRBJ1-2; D remains ambiguous. Trimming removed 5 bases from V and 2 bases from J, with 12 bases in between. Germline-derived CDR1 and CDR2 are SEHNR and FQNEAQ (reference sequence). This CDR3 contains 14 residues. This CDR3 reads CASSRLQLNYGYTF. DNA of the CDR3: TGTGCCAGCAGCCGCCTACAGTTGAACTATGGCTACACCTTC.